The source of this T cell receptor beta chain is a study of T cells in Graves' hyperthyroidism and ophthalmopathy. Trimming took off 0 bases at V and 2 bases at J, with 14 bases between the two ends. The CDR3 contains 16 residues. The germline CDR1 and CDR2 sequences are DFQATT and SNEGSKA (reference sequence). This clonotype occurred many times. Amplification targeted TCR beta CDR3 regions from RNA transcripts. The study used the HTBI primer set for a first-round RT-PCR of the TCR CDR3. TCRdb reprocessed the multiplex PCR reads with MiXCR, giving one entry per CDR3 protein. This table holds around 200,000 distinct CDR3 sequences, about 16% found once.

J is TRBJ2-1 and V is TRBV20-1, with unresolved D. The TCR was taken from a man aged 40-49 years with Graves' hyperthyroidism. Sequenced: blood. CDR3 DNA: TGCAGTGCTAGAGATAGGGCCCGCATGACCTACAATGAGCAGTTCTTC. This codes for CSARDRARMTYNEQFF.